This is a list of T cell receptor beta chains from one sample in a study of T cell repertoires in ileal Crohn's disease. Sequenced by immunoSEQ multiplex PCR; TCRdb stores in-frame clones only, minus some. The sample shows some 15,000 clones, about 82% of them seen only once. The sequenced material came from ileal tissue. The receptors stem from an adult with Crohn's disease. CDR3s include the opening cysteine and the closing phenylalanine or tryptophan. The D gene is left open where the match is weak. The size field is filled for only some rows; it gives once, few, many or a size class.

j_gene: TRBJ2-1; abundance: NA; v_gene: TRBV5-1; d_gene: TRBD2; CDR3nt: TGCGCCAGCAGCACAGCGGGAGGCCCCTACAATGAGCAGTTCTTC; CDR3aa: CASSTAGGPYNEQFF
j_gene: TRBJ2-7; abundance: NA; v_gene: TRBV29-1; d_gene: NA; CDR3nt: TGCAGCGCGGGAGACTACGAGCAGTACTTC; CDR3aa: CSAGDYEQYF
j_gene: TRBJ2-2; abundance: NA; v_gene: TRBV6-6; d_gene: TRBD2; CDR3nt: TGTGCCAGCACACCGGGACTAGCGGTCGGGGAGCTGTTTTTT; CDR3aa: CASTPGLAVGELFF
j_gene: TRBJ2-7; abundance: NA; v_gene: TRBV29-1; d_gene: TRBD2; CDR3nt: TGCAGCGTCCGGACTAGCGTCTCCTACGAGCAGTACTTC; CDR3aa: CSVRTSVSYEQYF
j_gene: TRBJ2-5; abundance: once; v_gene: TRBV9; d_gene: NA; CDR3nt: TGTGCCAGCAGCGTAGGGGGAGGGGGGGCCCAAGAGACCCAGTACTTC; CDR3aa: CASSVGGGGAQETQYF
j_gene: TRBJ2-7; abundance: NA; v_gene: TRBV18; d_gene: TRBD2; CDR3nt: TGTGCCAGCTCACTGAGGACTAGCGGAGCCTACGAGCAGTACTTC; CDR3aa: CASSLRTSGAYEQYF
j_gene: TRBJ1-5; abundance: NA; v_gene: TRBV29-1; d_gene: NA; CDR3nt: TGCAGCGTCTCTTGGACAGCGGAGAATGATCAGCCCCAGCATTTT; CDR3aa: CSVSWTAENDQPQHF
j_gene: TRBJ1-5; abundance: NA; v_gene: TRBV11-2; d_gene: NA; CDR3nt: TGTGCCAGCAGCTCCCGGTCTGAAGGCAATCAGCCCCAGCATTTT; CDR3aa: CASSSRSEGNQPQHF
j_gene: TRBJ1-2; abundance: once; v_gene: TRBV4-1; d_gene: TRBD1; CDR3nt: TGCGCCAGCAGCCAGGTTCCCGGGACAGGGGGCTACTATGGCTACACCTTC; CDR3aa: CASSQVPGTGGYYGYTF
j_gene: TRBJ2-3; abundance: NA; v_gene: TRBV5-4; d_gene: TRBD1; CDR3nt: TGTGCCAGCTCAAAACGAACCGGGACAGGGAACACAGATACGCAGTATTTT; CDR3aa: CASSKRTGTGNTDTQYF
j_gene: TRBJ2-7; abundance: NA; v_gene: TRBV6-1; d_gene: TRBD2; CDR3nt: TGTGCCAGCAGAATAGCGGGAGGGGTCTACGAGCAGTACTTC; CDR3aa: CASRIAGGVYEQYF
j_gene: TRBJ2-7; abundance: once; v_gene: TRBV6-1; d_gene: TRBD1; CDR3nt: TGTGCCAGCAGTGGTCGGAGACAGGGATTAGCCGAGCAGTACTTC; CDR3aa: CASSGRRQGLAEQYF
j_gene: TRBJ2-1; abundance: NA; v_gene: TRBV5-6; d_gene: TRBD2; CDR3nt: TGTGCCAGCAGCGTGGACAGGGGAGGGCTAGCGGGAGGGACCAATGAGCAGTTCTTC; CDR3aa: CASSVDRGGLAGGTNEQFF
j_gene: TRBJ1-3; abundance: NA; v_gene: TRBV29-1; d_gene: NA; CDR3nt: TGCAGCGCTGCCTGGGCAGTTGGAAACACCATATATTTT; CDR3aa: CSAAWAVGNTIYF
j_gene: TRBJ1-2; abundance: few; v_gene: TRBV10-1; d_gene: TRBD1; CDR3nt: TGCGCCAGCAGTGAGTCGCGACAGGGCCTCGGGGGCTACACCTTC; CDR3aa: CASSESRQGLGGYTF
j_gene: TRBJ2-3; abundance: NA; v_gene: TRBV5-1; d_gene: NA; CDR3nt: TGCGCCAGCAGTAGGGGACTCAGCACAGATACGCAGTATTTT; CDR3aa: CASSRGLSTDTQYF
j_gene: TRBJ1-2; abundance: NA; v_gene: TRBV5-1; d_gene: NA; CDR3nt: TGCGCCAGCAGCACCCTCGAGGGAAATGGCTACACCTTC; CDR3aa: CASSTLEGNGYTF
j_gene: TRBJ1-4; abundance: NA; v_gene: TRBV18; d_gene: NA; CDR3nt: TGTGCCAGCTCACCAGGCTCAGGAGGGAAGAATGAAAAACTGTTTTTT; CDR3aa: CASSPGSGGKNEKLFF
j_gene: TRBJ1-1; abundance: NA; v_gene: TRBV19; d_gene: NA; CDR3nt: TGTGCCAGTAGTATTTCGGGGAAGGTGAACACTGAAGCTTTCTTT; CDR3aa: CASSISGKVNTEAFF
j_gene: TRBJ2-7; abundance: NA; v_gene: TRBV7-9; d_gene: NA; CDR3nt: TGTGCCAGCAGCTTCAGGGTCGCTCCCCACGAGCAGTACTTC; CDR3aa: CASSFRVAPHEQYF
j_gene: TRBJ2-7; abundance: NA; v_gene: TRBV29-1; d_gene: NA; CDR3nt: TGCAGCGTTATACCACCCACAGGGACCTACGAGCAGTACTTC; CDR3aa: CSVIPPTGTYEQYF
j_gene: TRBJ2-2; abundance: once; v_gene: TRBV18; d_gene: NA; CDR3nt: TGTGCCAGCTCACCGAGACAGTCGAACACCGGGGAGCTGTTTTTT; CDR3aa: CASSPRQSNTGELFF
j_gene: TRBJ2-4; abundance: NA; v_gene: TRBV6-1; d_gene: NA; CDR3nt: TGTGCCAGCAGTGAAATCGTCACAGCTCGGGCCAAAAACATTCAGTACTTC; CDR3aa: CASSEIVTARAKNIQYF
j_gene: TRBJ1-3; abundance: NA; v_gene: TRBV4-1; d_gene: NA; CDR3nt: TGCGCCAGCAGCCAAGATCTGAGAGCAACTGGAAACACCATATATTTT; CDR3aa: CASSQDLRATGNTIYF
j_gene: TRBJ2-3; abundance: few; v_gene: TRBV10-2; d_gene: TRBD1; CDR3nt: TGCGCCAGCAGCCTACAGACAGGGCGAAGCACAGATACGCAGTATTTT; CDR3aa: CASSLQTGRSTDTQYF
j_gene: TRBJ1-1; abundance: NA; v_gene: TRBV7-8; d_gene: TRBD1; CDR3nt: TGTGCCAGCAGCGGGACAGCAAACACTGAAGCTTTCTTT; CDR3aa: CASSGTANTEAFF
j_gene: TRBJ2-5; abundance: medium-sized; v_gene: TRBV2; d_gene: NA; CDR3nt: TGTGCCAGCAGCGAGGGACTCGTGACCCAGTACTTC; CDR3aa: CASSEGLVTQYF
j_gene: TRBJ2-3; abundance: NA; v_gene: TRBV5-5; d_gene: NA; CDR3nt: TGTGCCAGCAGCTTGGGGCTCTCCCCGGATACGCAGTATTTT; CDR3aa: CASSLGLSPDTQYF
j_gene: TRBJ1-5; abundance: NA; v_gene: TRBV5-8; d_gene: NA; CDR3nt: TGTGCCAGCAGCTTGGGGGTTTTAGCAGGGATTGGGGATCAGCCCCAGCATTTT; CDR3aa: CASSLGVLAGIGDQPQHF
j_gene: TRBJ2-3; abundance: NA; v_gene: TRBV19; d_gene: TRBD2; CDR3nt: TGTGCCAGTAGTACCCCCCCGACTAGCCGACTTAGCACAGATACGCAGTATTTT; CDR3aa: CASSTPPTSRLSTDTQYF
j_gene: TRBJ1-2; abundance: once; v_gene: TRBV30; d_gene: TRBD1; CDR3nt: TGTGCCTGGACACAGGGGGATAACTATGGCTACACCTTC; CDR3aa: CAWTQGDNYGYTF
j_gene: TRBJ1-2; abundance: NA; v_gene: TRBV9; d_gene: NA; CDR3nt: TGTGCCAGCAGGACGGAGGGCTTATCCTATGGCTACACCTTC; CDR3aa: CASRTEGLSYGYTF
j_gene: TRBJ2-1; abundance: NA; v_gene: TRBV5-1; d_gene: NA; CDR3nt: TGCGCCAGCAGCTTGGTTGGACCGACAGGTGAGCAGTTCTTC; CDR3aa: CASSLVGPTGEQFF
j_gene: TRBJ1-1; abundance: NA; v_gene: TRBV5-1; d_gene: NA; CDR3nt: TGCGCCAGCAGCGGGGGGACGGCCACTGAAGCTTTCTTT; CDR3aa: CASSGGTATEAFF
j_gene: TRBJ2-3; abundance: NA; v_gene: TRBV18; d_gene: TRBD1; CDR3nt: TGTGCCAGCTCACCACGCGAGAACAGGGGGCGCGTTCGGAGGGATACGCAGTATTTT; CDR3aa: CASSPRENRGRVRRDTQYF
j_gene: TRBJ2-1; abundance: NA; v_gene: TRBV7-3; d_gene: TRBD1; CDR3nt: TGTGCCAGCAGCTTAAGCGCACAGGGGGCAGGGGGCCTAGGGCAGTTCTTC; CDR3aa: CASSLSAQGAGGLGQFF
j_gene: TRBJ2-1; abundance: NA; v_gene: TRBV5-8; d_gene: NA; CDR3nt: TGTGCCAGCAGCTTGGCGGGAGCGGGTGAGCAGTTCTTC; CDR3aa: CASSLAGAGEQFF
j_gene: TRBJ2-5; abundance: NA; v_gene: TRBV5-1; d_gene: NA; CDR3nt: TGCGCCAGCAGCCCGCGGAGGGGGGGGGTACAAGAGACCCAGTACTTC; CDR3aa: CASSPRRGGVQETQYF
j_gene: TRBJ2-1; abundance: NA; v_gene: TRBV7-3; d_gene: NA; CDR3nt: TGTGCCAGCAGCTCAACCGGGACTTTAAACTACAATGAGCAGTTCTTC; CDR3aa: CASSSTGTLNYNEQFF